This entry is about one TCR beta chain. No antigen is known for it. The data were obtained in a study of graft-versus-host responses after intestinal transplantation. Study context: Recipients had multivisceral, liver-intestinal, or isolated intestinal transplants. Tacrolimus and steroids were given for two to three years to all recipients after anti-thymocyte globulin induction.

Sequencing used immunoSEQ multiplex PCR; TCRdb keeps in-frame clones, though not all of them. The sample has about 23,000 clones, 85% to 95% seen once. This CDR3 spans 15 amino acids. The V end was cut by 5 bases, the J end by 1 base, with 15 bases between. Germline V gene sequence: CDR1 SEHNR, CDR2 FQNEAQ (reference sequence). Overall study findings and caveats: Circulating GvH clones peaking coincided with falling HvG clones soon after transplant. Across patients carrying graft-donor T cell macrochimerism, allografts held high graft-versus-host to host-versus-graft clonal ratios.

Here the sequenced sample was PBMCs, taken 39 to 40 days after intestinal transplant. The source of this sequence is a human patient who received an intestinal transplant, so some T cells may come from the graft donor. This chain joins TRBV7-9 and TRBJ2-7; perhaps TRBD2 as D (5 bases). DNA of the CDR3: TGTGCCAGCAGCAAACCGGTGGGAGTGTCCTACGAGCAGTACTTC. It specifies CASSKPVGVSYEQYF.